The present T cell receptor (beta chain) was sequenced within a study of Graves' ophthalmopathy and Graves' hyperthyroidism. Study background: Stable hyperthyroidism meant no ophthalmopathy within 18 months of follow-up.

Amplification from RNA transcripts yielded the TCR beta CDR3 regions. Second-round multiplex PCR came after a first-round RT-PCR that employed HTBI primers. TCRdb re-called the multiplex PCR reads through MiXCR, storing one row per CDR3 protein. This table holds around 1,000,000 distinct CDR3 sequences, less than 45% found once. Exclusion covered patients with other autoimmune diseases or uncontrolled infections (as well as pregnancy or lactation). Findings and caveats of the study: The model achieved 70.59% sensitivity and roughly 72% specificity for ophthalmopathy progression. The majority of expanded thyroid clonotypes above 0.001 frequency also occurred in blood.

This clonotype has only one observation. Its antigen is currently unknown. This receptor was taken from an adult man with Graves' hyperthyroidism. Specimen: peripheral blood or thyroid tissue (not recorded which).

CDR3 coding DNA: TGTGCCAGCAGCCTTTATGGGACGAAAAATCAGCCCCAGCATTTT. Its translation: CASSLYGTKNQPQHF. The chain employs TRBV2 and TRBJ1-5; TRBD1 might be the D (5 bases). This CDR3 has 15 residues. V shed 6 bases and J shed 4 bases, with 16 bases lying between them. The germline CDR1 and CDR2 sequences are SNHLY and FYNNEI.